These T cell receptor beta chains were read from a single sample in a study of T cell repertoires in cytomegalovirus infection. TCRdb ran MiXCR on the reads and lists one entry per CDR3 protein. The table lists about 450,000 distinct CDR3 sequences, about 33% of them singletons. Sequencing was performed on PBMCs. The receptors were gathered from a human donor in good health (CMV status not recorded). Some clones in this sample may be carry-over from other donors' samples. The CDR3 runs from the conserved cysteine through the conserved F or W. D genes are given only for firm matches. Part of the rows lack a size; the others show once, few, many or a class for expanded clones.

clone size: few; D gene: .; V gene: TRBV10-3; J gene: TRBJ1-1; CDR3 length: 13; CDR3 protein: CAISLDWNTEAFF; CDR3 DNA: TGTGCCATCAGCCTCGACTGGAACACTGAAGCTTTCTTT
clone size: .; D gene: TRBD1; V gene: TRBV6-6; J gene: TRBJ1-4; CDR3 length: 15; CDR3 protein: CASRTGTEYNEKLFF; CDR3 DNA: TGTGCCAGCAGAACGGGGACAGAGTATAATGAAAAACTGTTTTTT
clone size: few; D gene: TRBD1; V gene: TRBV4-2; J gene: TRBJ2-2; CDR3 length: 16; CDR3 protein: CASSQGRGRGTGELFF; CDR3 DNA: TGTGCCAGCAGCCAAGGAAGGGGGCGAGGCACCGGGGAGCTGTTTTTT
clone size: .; D gene: TRBD2; V gene: TRBV15; J gene: TRBJ2-2; CDR3 length: 16; CDR3 protein: CATSRDWTSDPGELFF; CDR3 DNA: TGTGCCACCAGCAGAGATTGGACTAGCGACCCCGGGGAGCTGTTTTTT
clone size: .; D gene: .; V gene: TRBV3-1; J gene: TRBJ1-2; CDR3 length: 15; CDR3 protein: CDSSQDPGIGNGYTF; CDR3 DNA: TGTGACAGCAGCCAAGATCCCGGGATAGGTAATGGCTACACCTTC
clone size: .; D gene: .; V gene: TRBV7-2; J gene: TRBJ2-7; CDR3 length: 14; CDR3 protein: CASSLEGWGYEQYF; CDR3 DNA: TGTGCCAGCAGCTTAGAAGGTTGGGGGTACGAGCAGTACTTC
clone size: many; D gene: TRBD1; V gene: TRBV6-2/TRBV6-3; J gene: TRBJ2-1; CDR3 length: 13; CDR3 protein: CASRDRGYNEQFF; CDR3 DNA: TGTGCCAGTCGGGACAGGGGTTACAATGAGCAGTTCTTC
clone size: many; D gene: .; V gene: TRBV7-2; J gene: TRBJ2-3; CDR3 length: 13; CDR3 protein: CASSSLSADTQYF; CDR3 DNA: TGTGCCAGCAGCTCACTTAGCGCAGATACGCAGTATTTT
clone size: .; D gene: TRBD1; V gene: TRBV19; J gene: TRBJ1-4; CDR3 length: 15; CDR3 protein: CASRTTGGTNEKLFF; CDR3 DNA: TGTGCCAGTAGGACAACAGGGGGCACTAATGAAAAACTGTTTTTT
clone size: many; D gene: .; V gene: TRBV7-2; J gene: TRBJ2-7; CDR3 length: 12; CDR3 protein: CASSLGSREQYF; CDR3 DNA: TGTGCCAGCAGCTTAGGTTCTAGAGAGCAGTACTTC
clone size: .; D gene: .; V gene: TRBV19; J gene: TRBJ1-5; CDR3 length: 13; CDR3 protein: CASGTPRNQPQHF; CDR3 DNA: TGTGCCAGTGGGACGCCCCGCAATCAGCCCCAGCATTTT
clone size: few; D gene: .; V gene: TRBV6-5; J gene: TRBJ2-2; CDR3 length: 17; CDR3 protein: CASSYSRGTIFAGELFF; CDR3 DNA: TGTGCCAGCAGTTACTCGAGGGGGACAATTTTCGCCGGGGAGCTGTTTTTT
clone size: .; D gene: .; V gene: TRBV6-5; J gene: TRBJ2-6; CDR3 length: 17; CDR3 protein: CASSYSAPVSGSNVLTF; CDR3 DNA: TGTGCCAGCAGTTACTCCGCCCCCGTGTCTGGGTCCAACGTCCTGACTTTC
clone size: .; D gene: .; V gene: TRBV7-3; J gene: TRBJ2-1; CDR3 length: 16; CDR3 protein: CASSGGGGADYNEQFF; CDR3 DNA: TGTGCCAGCAGCGGGGGGGGGGGGGCTGACTACAATGAGCAGTTCTTC
clone size: .; D gene: .; V gene: TRBV7-6; J gene: TRBJ1-5; CDR3 length: 16; CDR3 protein: CASSLGSRVSNQPQPF; CDR3 DNA: TGTGCCAGCAGCTTAGGGTCCCGGGTTAGCAATCAGCCCCAGCCTTTT
clone size: few; D gene: TRBD1; V gene: TRBV6-1; J gene: TRBJ2-1; CDR3 length: 13; CDR3 protein: CASQDREANEQFF; CDR3 DNA: TGTGCCAGCCAGGACAGGGAAGCGAATGAGCAGTTCTTC
clone size: few; D gene: .; V gene: TRBV27; J gene: TRBJ1-4; CDR3 length: 14; CDR3 protein: CASSFRSTNEKLFF; CDR3 DNA: TGTGCCAGCAGTTTTCGGTCGACTAATGAAAAACTGTTTTTT
clone size: .; D gene: TRBD1; V gene: TRBV20-1; J gene: TRBJ2-2; CDR3 length: 17; CDR3 protein: CSAREGLGTGDTGELFF; CDR3 DNA: TGCAGTGCTAGAGAAGGGCTTGGGACAGGGGACACCGGGGAGCTGTTTTTT
clone size: .; D gene: .; V gene: TRBV20-1; J gene: TRBJ1-2; CDR3 length: 13; CDR3 protein: CSARYPDFYGYTF; CDR3 DNA: TGCAGTGCTAGATATCCAGACTTCTATGGCTACACCTTC
clone size: many; D gene: .; V gene: TRBV7-3; J gene: TRBJ2-3; CDR3 length: 16; CDR3 protein: CASSPHSPAFTDTQYF; CDR3 DNA: TGTGCCAGCAGTCCGCATTCACCGGCCTTCACAGATACGCAGTATTTT
clone size: few; D gene: .; V gene: TRBV11-2; J gene: TRBJ2-6; CDR3 length: 11; CDR3 protein: CASSGANVLTF; CDR3 DNA: TGTGCCAGCTCTGGGGCCAACGTCCTGACTTTC
clone size: few; D gene: TRBD1; V gene: TRBV13; J gene: TRBJ1-2; CDR3 length: 16; CDR3 protein: CASSWKGQTILDGYTF; CDR3 DNA: TGTGCCAGCAGCTGGAAGGGACAGACGATATTGGATGGCTACACCTTC
clone size: .; D gene: .; V gene: TRBV12-3/TRBV12-4; J gene: TRBJ2-3; CDR3 length: 14; CDR3 protein: CASRLGGSADTQYF; CDR3 DNA: TGTGCCAGCAGGTTAGGCGGGTCTGCAGATACGCAGTATTTT
clone size: few; D gene: .; V gene: TRBV10-2; J gene: TRBJ2-1; CDR3 length: 13; CDR3 protein: CASSEFLNNEQFF; CDR3 DNA: TGCGCCAGCAGTGAGTTCCTTAACAATGAGCAGTTCTTC
clone size: .; D gene: TRBD1; V gene: TRBV7-9; J gene: TRBJ1-6; CDR3 length: 17; CDR3 protein: CASSLGQGALGESPLHF; CDR3 DNA: TGTGCCAGCAGCCTAGGACAGGGGGCTCTTGGGGAATCACCCCTCCACTTT
clone size: few; D gene: TRBD1; V gene: TRBV28; J gene: TRBJ2-1; CDR3 length: 16; CDR3 protein: CASSLPTGTGRDEQFF; CDR3 DNA: TGTGCCAGCAGTTTACCCACCGGGACAGGAAGGGATGAGCAGTTCTTC
clone size: few; D gene: .; V gene: TRBV29-1; J gene: TRBJ1-1; CDR3 length: 15; CDR3 protein: CSVEGNSVMNTEAFF; CDR3 DNA: TGCAGCGTTGAGGGTAACAGCGTCATGAACACTGAAGCTTTCTTT
clone size: .; D gene: TRBD1; V gene: TRBV6-1; J gene: TRBJ2-2; CDR3 length: 13; CDR3 protein: CASEGQGAGELFF; CDR3 DNA: TGTGCCAGCGAGGGACAGGGGGCCGGGGAGCTGTTTTTT
clone size: .; D gene: .; V gene: TRBV20-1; J gene: TRBJ1-5; CDR3 length: 14; CDR3 protein: CSASGAGVDQPQHF; CDR3 DNA: TGCAGTGCTAGCGGTGCCGGGGTTGATCAGCCCCAGCATTTT
clone size: few; D gene: .; V gene: TRBV7-9; J gene: TRBJ2-5; CDR3 length: 13; CDR3 protein: CASSSTEQETQYF; CDR3 DNA: TGTGCCAGCAGCTCGACAGAACAAGAGACCCAGTACTTC
clone size: .; D gene: .; V gene: TRBV6-5; J gene: TRBJ1-1; CDR3 length: 15; CDR3 protein: CASSPGTNGVTEAFF; CDR3 DNA: TGTGCCAGCAGTCCGGGGACCAACGGCGTCACTGAAGCTTTCTTT
clone size: few; D gene: TRBD2; V gene: TRBV4-2; J gene: TRBJ2-5; CDR3 length: 17; CDR3 protein: CASSQASSGGAWETQYF; CDR3 DNA: TGTGCCAGCAGCCAAGCTTCTAGCGGGGGGGCCTGGGAGACCCAGTACTTC
clone size: .; D gene: .; V gene: TRBV6-6; J gene: TRBJ1-1; CDR3 length: 17; CDR3 protein: CASSYSRREQGDTEAFF; CDR3 DNA: TGTGCCAGCAGTTACTCGAGGAGGGAGCAAGGGGACACTGAAGCTTTCTTT
clone size: few; D gene: .; V gene: TRBV6-1; J gene: TRBJ1-1; CDR3 length: 14; CDR3 protein: CASRSTGFGAEAFF; CDR3 DNA: TGTGCCAGCAGGAGCACAGGGTTCGGCGCTGAAGCTTTCTTT
clone size: few; D gene: TRBD1; V gene: TRBV23-1; J gene: TRBJ2-5; CDR3 length: 14; CDR3 protein: CASSQRGLQETQYF; CDR3 DNA: TGCGCCAGCAGTCAAAGGGGGCTGCAAGAGACCCAGTACTTC
clone size: .; D gene: .; V gene: TRBV5-1; J gene: TRBJ1-4; CDR3 length: 15; CDR3 protein: CASSLGGHLNEKLFF; CDR3 DNA: TGCGCCAGCAGCTTGGGGGGCCATCTCAATGAAAAACTGTTTTTT
clone size: .; D gene: .; V gene: TRBV2; J gene: TRBJ1-4; CDR3 length: 13; CDR3 protein: CASSATTVEKLFF; CDR3 DNA: TGTGCCAGCAGTGCTACGACCGTTGAAAAACTGTTTTTT